The 10 T cell receptor beta chains below all came from one sample that was sequenced in a study of blood T cell repertoires in COVID-19. Profiling relied on immunoSEQ multiplex PCR, and the TCRdb table lists in-frame clones only, not all of them. Of some 150,000 clones listed, more than 65% are singletons. Sequenced input: peripheral blood. The receptors stem from a man aged 60 to 69 with acute or convalescent COVID-19.

The chain employs TRBV4-1 and TRBJ2-7, with D perhaps matching TRBD2 (5 bases). V lost 1 base, J lost 1 base, and 17 bases lay in between. In germline, CDR1 is MGHRA, CDR2 YSYEKL. This CDR3 has 17 amino acids. CDR3 residues: CASSQGLTNTFSYEQYF. The CDR3 coding sequence is TGCGCCAGCAGCCAAGGGTTGACTAACACCTTTTCCTACGAGCAGTACTTC.

This sequence joins TRBV28 and TRBJ1-4; TRBD1 matches 9 bases. From germline, CDR1 is MDHEN and CDR2 SYDVKM. The CDR3 runs 14 residues. Trimming at V came to 5 bases and at J to 7 bases, leaving 5 bases not matched to a gene. In nucleotides, the CDR3 is TGTGCCAGCAGTCCCGGGACAGGGCCTGAAAAACTGTTTTTT. This translates into CASSPGTGPEKLFF.

This clone was seen only a few times. The chain combines TRBV5-1 with TRBJ2-1, with TRBD2 matching over 8 bases. The V segment lost 0 bases and the J segment 0 bases; nucleotides outside the gene matches: 2. Per germline, CDR1 SGHRS and CDR2 YFSETQ. This CDR3 has 16 amino acids. The CDR3 region is CASSLASGSSYNEQFF. The CDR3, as DNA: TGCGCCAGCAGCTTGGCGAGCGGGAGCTCCTACAATGAGCAGTTCTTC. Supplemented by reference TRBV5-1 and TRBJ2-1, the full variable domain reads KAGVTQTPRYLIKTRGQQVTLSCSPISGHRSVSWYQQTPGQGLQFLFEYFSETQRNKGNFPGRFSGRQFSNSRSEMNVSTLELGDSALYLCASSLASGSSYNEQFFGPGTRLTVL.

V gene TRBV28 combines with J gene TRBJ2-7, with 12 bases aligning to TRBD1. Looked up from germline, CDR1 is MDHEN and CDR2 is SYDVKM. The CDR3 runs to 15 residues. The V and J ends lost 6 bases and 7 bases, in that order; junction bases with no gene match: 10. DNA for the CDR3: TGTGCCAGCAGACCCCCGGGACAGGGGGCGGGAGAGCAGTACTTC. Amino acid sequence: CASRPPGQGAGEQYF.

The rearrangement joins TRBV5-1 to TRBJ1-4; 11 bases agree with TRBD1. The junction had 2 bases not matched to a gene; V was cut back by 2 bases and J by 8 bases. The CDR3 is 14 amino acids. Germline loops: CDR1 SGHRS, CDR2 YFSETQ. The CDR3 reads CASSLGDRGEKLFF. The CDR3 coding sequence is TGCGCCAGCAGCTTAGGGGACAGGGGGGAAAAACTGTTTTTT.

This sequence joins TRBV20-1 and TRBJ1-1, with 7 bases that match TRBD1. This CDR3 is built from 11 residues. The germline V gene has CDR1 DFQATT and CDR2 SNEGSKA (reference sequence). Trimming took 6 bases from V and 11 from J; bases not matched to a gene: 9. The CDR3: CSATDRMRAFF. In nucleotides, the CDR3 is TGCAGTGCGACGGACAGGATGCGGGCTTTCTTT.

This rearrangement joins TRBV9 to TRBJ2-1; TRBD2 might be the D (6 bases). Germline V gene data show CDR1 as SGDLS and CDR2 as YYNGEE. Deletions cut 3 bases from V and 0 bases from J, with 10 bases between. CDR3 length equals 15 residues. CDR3 amino acids: CASSAGTSSYNEQFF. DNA of the CDR3: TGTGCCAGCAGCGCAGGGACTTCCTCCTACAATGAGCAGTTCTTC.

The chain couples TRBV30 to TRBJ2-5; TRBD2 agrees at 7 bases. V lost 4 bases and J lost 5; bases outside the gene matches: 7. Germline CDR1 reads GTSNPN; CDR2 reads SVGIG (reference sequence). The CDR3 is 13 amino acids. The CDR3 bases are TGTGCCTGGAAAGGGAGGGCCTTGGAGACCCAGTACTTC. Translated: CAWKGRALETQYF.

This clone has a handful of counts. The chain combines TRBV4-2 with TRBJ1-1, with D perhaps TRBD1 (5 bases). V shed 0 bases and J shed 8 bases, with 19 bases lying between them. CDR3 length: 16 residues. CDR1 is LGHNA and CDR2 is YNFKEQ in the germline V gene. The CDR3 region is CASSQDQWAGLSEAFF. The CDR3 DNA is TGTGCCAGCAGCCAAGATCAGTGGGCAGGGCTTTCCGAAGCTTTCTTT.

This rearrangement joins TRBV5-4 to TRBJ2-1; TRBD2 matches at 11 bases. The V gene end was trimmed by 1 base and the J gene end by 4 bases; junction bases not matched to a gene: 1. The length of the CDR3 is 15 residues. Germline CDR1 is SGHNT and CDR2 is YYREEE (reference sequence). The CDR3 nucleotides are TGTGCCAGCAGCTTGTCTAGCGGGAGGTACAATGAGCAGTTCTTC. This gives the protein CASSLSSGRYNEQFF.